Sequencing of this TCR beta chain was carried out in a study of cytomegalovirus exposure and HLA in healthy donors. With 60 Vbeta and 13 Jbeta primers, the PCR was carried out. Measured with immunoSEQ multiplex PCR; TCRdb has only the in-frame clones, and not every one. The data contain about 160,000 clones, 80% to 85% of them singletons. The CDR3 sequence is 16 residues long. The junction had 6 bases not matched to a gene; V was cut back by 0 bases and J by 2 bases. Germline CDR1 is SQVTM and CDR2 is ANQGSEA. The V gene is TRBV29-1, the J gene TRBJ2-3; 9 bases fit TRBD1. The sequenced sample was PBMCs. This sequence was found in a girl aged 2-10 years in good health and CMV-seropositive. CDR3 DNA sequence: TGCAGCGTTGAAGAGGTGACAGGGGGGCCCACAGATACGCAGTATTTT. This gives the protein CSVEEVTGGPTDTQYF.